This T cell receptor beta chain appears in the sequencing data of a study of Ad26.COV2.S vaccination and SARS-CoV-2 variants (dated by TCRdb to about 2021). Describing the broader study: Vaccine-arm donors came from COV1001, a multicentre, randomized, double-blind, placebo-controlled phase I-IIa trial of Ad26.COV2.S in healthy adults. Ad26.COV2.S was given intramuscularly at 5x10^10 or 1x10^11 viral particles, as a single shot or as two shots 56 days apart. TCRbeta repertoire sequencing was used to assess the specificity and breadth of SARS-CoV-2-reactive T cell receptors after Ad26.COV2.S vaccination. The TCR-sequenced set comprised approximately 32 samples: some 20 Ad26.COV2.S vaccine recipients, 5 placebo recipients and 8 SARS-CoV-2 convalescent individuals. Trial participants were randomized into five groups of five, in which low-dose or high-dose Ad26.COV2.S was given once or twice, or placebo was given on both occasions. Investigators did not know the trial group allocation while performing experiments and assessing outcomes.

TCRbeta CDR3 regions were sequenced with the immunoSEQ Assay. After extraction, genomic DNA underwent amplification by bias-controlled multiplex PCR, followed by high-throughput sequencing. The study's processing was this. To quantify the absolute abundance of each unique TCRbeta CDR3 region, sequences were collapsed and filtered. Usable DNA was measured by amplifying reference genes present in all nucleated cells, and TCRbeta template counts were normalized to that usable DNA to estimate T cell fraction. Repertoire TCRs were annotated as SARS-CoV-2-specific when V gene, CDR3 amino acid sequence and J gene were exactly matched to a known reactive TCR set. The reference SARS-CoV-2 TCR set was obtained from MIRA and was filtered for enrichment in COVID-19-positive ImmuneCODE repertoires, whereby public or cross-reactive TCRs were removed. Based on the MIRA antigens, annotated TCRs were further analysed at the level of specific ORF or position within ORF. Depth was the summed frequency of annotated unique rearrangements, while breadth was defined as annotated unique rearrangements over total unique productive rearrangements. TCR breadth was compared between groups using two-sided Wilcoxon rank-sum tests. TCRdb stores this immuneACCESS table with in-frame sequences only. Part of the clones is absent; in the studies checked, under half of the shortfall reflects unresolved V genes, and no reason is known for the rest. That table gives V, J and clone size, and the DNA gave D and trimming. Counted in this sample were over 400,000 clones; around 92% of them appeared once. Clones ranked in the top ten supply more than 1.5% of the sample.

V is shortened by 0 bases, J by 4 bases, and the region joining them spans 19 bases. From the cysteine up to the phenylalanine, the CDR3 has a length of 18 residues. Kept here is only the CDR3 DNA, which spans 54 bases and is read in frame from base 1. The CDR1 and CDR2 encoded by the germline V gene are LGHNA and YSLEER. Turning to this clone: The antigen this receptor binds is unknown. No base qualities exist here, and no much larger clone lies one base off it.

Findings and caveats that apply to the study as a whole: The study was not powered to compare responses between vaccine doses or regimens. It was noted by the authors that total T cell responses may have been underestimated by the TCR breadth and depth analyses. Non-spike TCR breadth was comparable between vaccine and placebo recipients, consistent with the vaccine containing only spike. After vaccination, substantial breadth of spike-specific CD8+ and CD4+ T cell responses was reported. Ad26.COV2.S recipients had higher spike-specific TCR breadth than placebo recipients (P = 0.0014).

The treatment or condition label, as the study defines it: about 20 received Ad26.COV2.S at low or high dose, single or two shots; roughly five received placebo; per-sample allocation not given. For vaccine and placebo recipients, repertoires were sequenced using samples collected on day 63 after the first injection. Cohort 1b enrolled 25 to 30 adults aged 18-55 years at a single site in Boston, USA, between 29 July and 7 August 2020. Ad26.COV2.S was a replication-incompetent adenovirus type 26 vector expressing a prefusion-stabilized SARS-CoV-2 spike protein from the original Wuhan strain. The material sequenced was peripheral blood, taken in a trial of Ad26.COV2.S vaccine versus placebo. The chain uses TRBV4-3 and TRBJ2-1; a confident D gene designation cannot be given. The receptor's source is a person between 18 and 65 years old who received the Ad26.COV2.S COVID-19 vaccine or a placebo. The sequenced DNA is TGCGCCAGCAGCCAAGATTACGTACCAGATTCAAAATACAATGAGCAGTTCTTC. Its product reads: CASSQDYVPDSKYNEQFF.